The source of this T cell receptor beta chain is a study of blood T cell repertoires in COVID-19 (dated by TCRdb to the early 2020s). Background on the whole study: Collaborator samples came from the United States, Italy and Spain and covered acute and convalescent phases of COVID-19. The prospective study material was composed of cDNA or gDNA derived from T cells, B-cell-depleted T cells, or PBMCs. The repertoires were released in a freely available public database meant as a resource for research on the immune response to SARS-CoV-2. The sample metadata nearly always contained a de-identified subject ID, COVID-19 status, age in years and sex. Where HLA class I and class II types were available, the types were taken from metadata supplied by the sample provider, not from assay-based typing. Deeply sampled blood TCRbeta repertoires from subjects exposed to, actively infected with, or recovered from COVID-19 were included in the dataset. The samples were drawn from two sources: the first 160 participants of the ongoing ImmuneRACE study, and some 1,300 subjects contributed by 6 global collaborators.

TCRbeta CDR3 regions were amplified from genomic DNA by means of the immunoSEQ Assay, a bias-controlled multiplex PCR. The study's own analysis went as follows. The number of nucleated cells in each sample was estimated by amplification of reference gene primers within the assay. To quantify the absolute abundance of each unique TCRbeta CDR3 rearrangement, sequence reads were collapsed and filtered. For each sample, productive Simpson clonality was calculated as the square root of Simpson's diversity index across productive rearrangements. In TCRdb, the immuneACCESS table is reduced to in-frame sequences with V and J assigned. These tables do not hold every clone; where another copy was compared, an unresolved V gene accounts for under half, and the others remain unexplained. Clone size and the V and J calls come from that table; the DNA yielded D and trimming. The sample table holds approximately 180,000 clones, of which approximately 80% were seen once. Clones ranked in the top ten supply more than 10% of the sample.

Study-wide findings and limitations: The amount of clinical and demographic metadata varied by source and participant and was provided uncurated.

At one collaborating source in Seattle, patients were enrolled during active infection and were followed longitudinally through the course of disease. Collaborating institutions collected whole blood in K2EDTA tubes following their own protocols. Collaborator samples were shipped for TCRbeta analysis as frozen whole blood, isolated PBMCs, or DNA extracted from either sample type. Taken from cysteine to phenylalanine, the CDR3 has 17 residues. The read is trimmed to its CDR3 DNA, 51 bases read in frame from base 1. A distance of 17 bases separates the germline ends of V and J, which lose 4 bases and 3 bases respectively. CDR1 SGHRS and CDR2 YFSETQ were looked up in the germline V gene. This clone was observed a handful of times. It lacks a known antigen. No quality values exist for individual bases; no much larger clone is one base distant.

The rearranged segments are TRBV5-1 and TRBJ2-6, with a weak D call of TRBD2 (7 bases match). This clonotype was sampled from a woman over 75 with COVID-19, enrolled during active disease. Sequenced material: peripheral blood. The nucleotides are TGCGCCAGCAGCCCCCGTCGGGGGGCCTTTGGGGCCAACGTCCTGACTTTC. It encodes CASSPRRGAFGANVLTF.